The entry below gives a single TCR beta chain sequence along with its context. This CDR3 comprises 15 residues. The V segment lost 4 bases and the J segment 1 base; nucleotides outside the gene matches: 5. Germline assignment: CDR1 KGHDR and CDR2 SFDVKD. These data come from a study of blood T cell repertoires in COVID-19. Study at large: Researchers got acute and convalescent COVID-19 samples from the United States, Italy and Spain. PBMCs, B-cell-depleted T cells, or T cells were the source of the cDNA or gDNA that made up the material.

Authors' data handling: Amplification with reference gene primers provided the estimates of nucleated cell counts. TCRdb's table, derived via immunoSEQ multiplex PCR, lists solely in-frame clones and lacks some. That table furnishes V, J and clone size, whereas the DNA furnished D and trimming. The sample consists of fewer than 40,000 clones, around nine tenths of them appearing once. The genes are TRBV24-1 and TRBJ2-5; 7 nucleotides match TRBD1. The origin of this receptor is a woman of 80 years or more with active or convalescent COVID-19. Sequencing used peripheral blood. CDR3: CATSEAGTAQETQYF. CDR3 sequence (DNA): TGTGCCACCAGTGAGGCAGGGACAGCCCAAGAGACCCAGTACTTC.